Following are 8 T cell receptor beta chains from one sample sequenced in a study of T cell responses to AZD1222 COVID-19 vaccine. Repertoires were generated with immunoSEQ multiplex PCR, while TCRdb's copy carries only in-frame clones and drops some. The sample includes 140,000 to 150,000 clones, around nine tenths of them seen just once. The sample was peripheral blood, taken 28 days after the second AZD1222 dose. These receptors all stem from an adult who received the AZD1222 COVID-19 vaccine.

The chain links TRBV6-5 to TRBJ2-7, with TRBD2 identical over 15 bases. This CDR3 has 14 amino acids. CDR1 is MNHEY, CDR2 SVGAGI, per germline. Trimming removed 7 bases from V and 3 bases from J; junction bases left unmatched: 1. The CDR3 coding sequence is TGTGCCAGCATGGGACTAGCGGGAGGCTACGAGCAGTACTTC. This codes for CASMGLAGGYEQYF.

J is TRBJ1-2 and V is TRBV29-1, with D maybe TRBD1 (5 bases). V lost 2 bases to trimming and J lost 1 base, with 11 bases between them. The CDR3 runs 14 residues. The germline V gene encodes CDR1 SQVTM and CDR2 ANQGSEA. For the CDR3, the DNA is TGCAGCGTTGAATGGACAATCCGTAACTATGGCTACACCTTC. Translation: CSVEWTIRNYGYTF.

This chain uses TRBV28 with TRBJ1-1; D remains ambiguous. CDR1 and CDR2 from the germline V gene are MDHEN and SYDVKM. The CDR3 runs to 14 residues. V lost 3 bases to trimming and J lost 0 bases, with 8 bases between them. The CDR3 protein is CASSFSRLNTEAFF. The CDR3 region has the DNA TGTGCCAGCAGTTTCTCTCGGTTGAACACTGAAGCTTTCTTT.

The chain has TRBV5-1 and TRBJ1-3; D is uncertain. Trimming pared 0 bases from V and 4 bases from J, leaving 5 bases between. CDR3 size: 13 residues. The V gene's germline CDR1 is SGHRS and CDR2 YFSETQ. CDR3 bases: TGCGCCAGCAGCTTGGTTCGAGGAAACACCATATATTTT. Amino acid sequence: CASSLVRGNTIYF.

The chain employs TRBV19 and TRBJ1-4; weak D call: TRBD1 (5 bases). Trimming took off 5 bases at V and 1 base at J, with 11 bases between the two ends. The CDR3 length is 15 residues. Germline assignment: CDR1 LNHDA and CDR2 SQIVND (reference sequence). The CDR3 sequence: CASSSGPGTNEKLFF. CDR3 DNA sequence: TGTGCCAGTAGTTCAGGGCCAGGAACTAATGAAAAACTGTTTTTT.

The chain links TRBV5-4 to TRBJ2-1; perhaps TRBD1 as D (6 bases). The CDR3 length is 15 residues. Germline values: CDR1 SGHNT, CDR2 YYREEE (reference sequence). The germline V and J ends were trimmed by 4 bases and 0 bases, with 11 bases remaining between them. The CDR3 spells CASSVTGSSYNEQFF. CDR3 coding DNA: TGTGCCAGCAGCGTTACAGGGAGCTCCTACAATGAGCAGTTCTTC.

The J gene is TRBJ1-2, the V gene TRBV5-1; the match to TRBD1 covers 9 bases. The CDR3 is made up of 14 amino acids. With 4 bases clipped from V and 8 bases from J, the junction kept 9 bases outside the gene matches. CDR1 and CDR2 (germline): SGHRS, YFSETQ. The CDR3 nucleotides read TGCGCCAGCAGCGAAGGACAGGGGTCTTCCGGCTACACCTTC. Its protein is CASSEGQGSSGYTF.

This clone was found once. This rearrangement joins TRBV29-1 to TRBJ2-7; D call uncertain. CDR3 length: 13 residues. V was clipped by 6 bases and J by 2 bases, with 14 bases between them. Germline V lookup: CDR1 SQVTM, CDR2 ANQGSEA. The CDR3 region is CSVDGRSPYEQYF. As DNA, the CDR3 is TGCAGCGTCGATGGACGGTCCCCCTACGAGCAGTACTTC.